The clone carrying this T cell receptor beta chain was detected only a few times. The record originates from a study of identical twins. Germline V gene data show CDR1 as SGDLS and CDR2 as YYNGEE. Trimming cost V 4 bases and J 2 bases, with 16 bases left between them. The length of the CDR3 is 15 residues. TCRdb re-derived calls from the 5' RACE reads in MiXCR, one entry per CDR3 protein. The sample shows around 1.7 million distinct CDR3 sequences, under 35% of them seen only once. The gene calls are TRBV9 and TRBJ2-7; D is unclear. This TCR was recovered from a newborn girl in good health. The specimen was cord blood. CDR3 sequence reads: CASSPQTVPTYEQYF. CDR3 nucleotides: TGTGCCAGCAGCCCTCAGACTGTTCCAACCTACGAGCAGTACTTC.